This T cell receptor beta chain originates from a study of blood T cells in healthy people across ages. This clonotype was observed at least ten times. A second PCR, run for about 6 to 12 cycles, used a sample-barcoded 5' primer plus a J-beta primer mix. In TCRdb, the 5' RACE reads were re-called with MiXCR into one record per CDR3 protein. The data show approximately 830,000 distinct CDR3 sequences, around 68% seen once. The receptor comes from a man aged 30-40 years in good health. The specimen sequenced was blood.

This CDR3 is CASSPLKSTDTQYF. CDR3 nucleotides: TGTGCCAGCTCACCGCTAAAGAGCACAGATACGCAGTATTTT. The chain is built from TRBV18 and TRBJ2-3; no clear D. Trimming left V 3 bases short and J 0 bases short, with 7 bases between. Germline V gene data show CDR1 as KGHSH and CDR2 as LQKENI. The CDR3 contains 14 residues.